Described below is a single TCR beta chain sequence and its context. These data belong to a study of T cell responses to AZD1222 COVID-19 vaccine. Generated by immunoSEQ multiplex PCR, the TCRdb table keeps only in-frame clones and is missing some. The table has about 190,000 clones, 80% to 90% seen once; the top ten hold 6.9%. This CDR3 region has 16 residues. CDR1 is SGHRS, CDR2 YFSETQ, per germline. Trimming removed 4 bases at V and 4 bases at J, with 17 bases between. V usage is TRBV5-1 and J usage is TRBJ2-2; possible D gene TRBD1, 6 bases. The sequence came from an adult in good health. The sample was peripheral blood, taken on day 0 of AZD1222 vaccination. For the CDR3, the DNA is TGCGCCAGCAGCCCAACGGTGCAGGGGCTCACCGGGGAGCTGTTTTTT. It is translated as CASSPTVQGLTGELFF.